Given below is one T cell receptor (beta chain) in context. Its antigen is as yet unknown. Built from TCR beta cDNA, the libraries had unique molecular identifiers in them. In TCRdb, the PCR reads were re-called with MiXCR into one record per CDR3 protein. In the table there are about 620,000 distinct CDR3 sequences, 44% of which are singletons. Unmatched junction bases numbered 9, after V lost 5 bases and J lost 4 bases. The CDR3 consists of 16 residues. From germline, CDR1 is SGHAT and CDR2 FQNNGV. This specimen belongs to a study of post-analysis software for immune sequencing data. General study findings and limits: Roughly five TRBV segments occurring more often in patients than controls included TRBV5-6, TRBV5-1 and TRBV20-1. Controls' normalized Chao1 diversity significantly exceeded that of multiple sclerosis patients.

The sample was blood. This chain joins TRBV11-2 and TRBJ2-3, with 10 positions matching TRBD1. This TCR came from a girl between 5 and 17 years old with multiple sclerosis. The CDR3 loop reads CASSRQGAVRSDTQYF. The CDR3 nucleotides read TGTGCCAGCAGCCGACAGGGGGCGGTGAGGTCAGATACGCAGTATTTT.